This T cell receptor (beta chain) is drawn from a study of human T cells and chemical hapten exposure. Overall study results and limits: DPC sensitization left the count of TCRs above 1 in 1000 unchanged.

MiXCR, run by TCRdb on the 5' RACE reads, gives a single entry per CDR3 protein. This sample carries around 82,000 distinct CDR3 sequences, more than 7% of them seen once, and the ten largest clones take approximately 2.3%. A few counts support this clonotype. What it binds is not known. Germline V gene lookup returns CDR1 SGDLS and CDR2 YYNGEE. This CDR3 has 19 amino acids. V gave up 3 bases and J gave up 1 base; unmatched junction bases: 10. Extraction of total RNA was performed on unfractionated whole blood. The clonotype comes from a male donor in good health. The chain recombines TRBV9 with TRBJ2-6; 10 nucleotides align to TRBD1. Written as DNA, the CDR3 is TGTGCCAGCAGCGGGGATCCCGGGACAGGGGTATCTGGGGCCAACGTCCTGACTTTC. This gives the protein CASSGDPGTGVSGANVLTF.